Following are 5 T cell receptor beta chains from one sample sequenced in a study of CXCR3-negative and CXCR3-positive naive CD8 T cells. General study results and limits: For CXCR3-positive naive cells, TRB CDR3s were more hydrophobic than those of CXCR3-negative naive cells.

Their antigens are not known. The authors prepared UMI-labeled TRB cDNA libraries by 5' RACE. TCRdb processed the 5' RACE reads again and assigns one entry to each CDR3 protein, with no DNA. The sample holds 120,000 to 150,000 distinct CDR3 sequences. The sequencing input was naive CXCR3+ CD8+ T cells from blood. The subset denotes: CD45RO-CCR7+CD27+CD95- naive CD8+ T cells expressing CXCR3 (TNR3+). The origin of the receptors is a human donor in good health. Some clones in this sample may be carry-over from other donors' samples.

This sequence joins TRBV7-3 and TRBJ2-5; TCRdb indicates TRBD2, and absent DNA this call remains unverified. The CDR3 sequence is 15 residues long. Germline V gene lookup returns CDR1 SGHTA and CDR2 FQGTGA. CDR3 sequence reads: CASSPSAAGSETQYF.

V is TRBV7-9 and J is TRBJ2-7. This CDR3 has 12 residues. Germline V gives CDR1 SEHNR, CDR2 FQNEAQ (reference sequence). CDR3 amino acids: CASSLAAREQYF.

The chain couples TRBV11-2 to TRBJ2-2; TCRdb's D gene call, TRBD1, goes unchecked for lack of DNA. Germline values: CDR1 SGHAT, CDR2 FQNNGV. This CDR3 has 17 residues. The CDR3 protein is CASSDPSDSLNTGELFF. Using reference TRBV11-2 and TRBJ2-2 for the parts outside the CDR3, the full variable domain is EAGVAQSPRYKIIEKRQSVAFWCNPISGHATLYWYQQILGQGPKLLIQFQNNGVVDDSQLPKDRFSAERLKGVDSTLKIQPAKLEDSAVYLCASSDPSDSLNTGELFFGEGSRLTVL.

The chain carries TRBV7-9 and TRBJ2-7; TCRdb calls TRBD2, which cannot be checked without DNA. The CDR3 is 17 residues long. Germline V gene data show CDR1 as SEHNR and CDR2 as FQNEAQ (reference sequence). The CDR3 protein is CASSDTLLAGGLYEQYF.

The chain has TRBV29-1 and TRBJ1-5; the D gene TCRdb calls, TRBD1, cannot be checked with no DNA. The CDR3 is 14 residues long. Germline V gene data show CDR1 as SQVTM and CDR2 as ANQGSEA. The CDR3 loop reads CSVRDSNSNQPQHF.